This entry is about one T cell receptor (beta chain). This clonotype occurred a few times. Its antigen specificity is not known. The input lacks base qualities; no much larger clone sits a single base away. The CDR3 spans 15 residues, from the cysteine through the phenylalanine. Of the read, only the CDR3 DNA is kept; its 45 bases are in frame from base 1. V is pared back by 8 bases and J by 3 bases, with 17 bases lying between the germline termini. The germline V gene specifies SGHNT as CDR1 and YENEEA as CDR2. This entry belongs to a study of early T cells in non-severe SARS-CoV-2 infection listed by TCRdb under 2021. Regarding the study in general: Because TCR sequencing relied on bulk RNA taken from unsorted whole blood, pairing of alpha and beta chains was not possible.

This was a case-control study nested in a cohort of healthcare workers in London, UK, who had nasopharyngeal swab PCR tests and blood samples taken every week. Healthcare workers were enrolled in the week of the UK lockdown, from 23 to 31 March 2020, and were followed every week for up to about 16 weeks. Overall study results and their limits: VDJdb matching was skewed toward anti-spike CD8 responses and likely underestimated virus-specific expansions, missing private and CD4 specificities.

Library preparation was by 5' RACE. Sequencing was performed on a NextSeq 500. Unique molecular identifiers were attached to individual cDNA molecules in the TCR library protocol so that sequencing error and PCR bias could be corrected. Both TCR alpha and beta chains were sequenced, and tight co-correlation was observed between alpha and beta sequence abundances in each sample. In the original analysis: Decombinator V4 was used to annotate TCR sequences for V gene, J gene and CDR3. TCRs were defined as expanded if a significant change between any two time points was detected under a Poisson model with p below 0.0001. TCR abundances were normalised to the total number of TCRs sequenced in each sample and reported as counts per million. TRAV1-2 paired with TRAJ12, TRAJ20 or TRAJ33 defined MAIT TCRs, while TRAV10 paired with TRAJ18 defined iNKT TCRs. VDJdb, accessed 1 November 2021, was searched for CMV, EBV and SARS-CoV-2 annotated TCRs, excluding TCRs annotated for multiple antigens. TCRdb reran the public reads through fastp at Q25 and MiXCR, keeping productive beta chains. Identical CDR3 protein sequences are pooled into one entry, listed with their most common genes and DNA. These V and J calls are TCRdb output, not the study's own analysis. Across this sample there are just under 60,000 distinct CDR3 sequences, with about 8% seen only once. The ten largest clones take up approximately 3.6% of the sample.

The V and J segments used are TRBV11-3 and TRBJ2-1, with the D gene not clear enough to name. The sequencing input was whole blood. The sequence derives from an adult who was a healthcare worker with PCR-confirmed SARS-CoV-2 infection or an uninfected control (not recorded which). The CDR3 loop reads CASLLRLDDYNEQFF. The nucleotide sequence reads as follows: TGTGCCAGCCTCCTTCGGCTGGACGACTACAATGAGCAGTTCTTC.